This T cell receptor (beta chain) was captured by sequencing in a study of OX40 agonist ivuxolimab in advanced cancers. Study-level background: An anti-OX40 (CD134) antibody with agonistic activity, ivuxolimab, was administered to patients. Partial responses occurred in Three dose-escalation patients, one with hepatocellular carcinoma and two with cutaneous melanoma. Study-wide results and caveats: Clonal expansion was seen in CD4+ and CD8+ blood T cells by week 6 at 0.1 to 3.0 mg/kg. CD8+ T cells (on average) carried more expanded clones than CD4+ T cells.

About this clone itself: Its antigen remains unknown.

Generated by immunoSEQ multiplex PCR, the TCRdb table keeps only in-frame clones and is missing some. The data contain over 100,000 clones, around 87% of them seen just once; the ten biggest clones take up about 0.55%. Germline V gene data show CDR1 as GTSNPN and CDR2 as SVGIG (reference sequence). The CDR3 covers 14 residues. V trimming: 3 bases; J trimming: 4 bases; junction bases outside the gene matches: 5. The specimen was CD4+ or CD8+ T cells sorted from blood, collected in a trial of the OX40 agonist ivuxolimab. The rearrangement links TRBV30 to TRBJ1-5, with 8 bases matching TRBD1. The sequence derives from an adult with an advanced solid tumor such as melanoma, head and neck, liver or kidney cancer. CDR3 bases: TGTGCCTGGAGAGGACAGGGCTTTAATCAGCCCCAGCATTTT. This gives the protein CAWRGQGFNQPQHF. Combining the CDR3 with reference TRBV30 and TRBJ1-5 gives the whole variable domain SQTIHQWPATLVQPVGSPLSLECTVEGTSNPNLYWYRQAAGRGLQLLFYSVGIGQISSEVPQNLSASRPQDRQFILSSKKLLLSDSGFYLCAWRGQGFNQPQHFGDGTRLSIL.